One and the same sample provided the 7 T cell receptor beta chains below, sequenced in a study of cytomegalovirus exposure and HLA in healthy donors. PCR was performed using 60 Vbeta and 13 Jbeta primers. Sequenced by immunoSEQ multiplex PCR; TCRdb stores in-frame clones only, minus some. Of 65,000 or so clones listed, approximately 82% were seen once; the top ten hold over 2.5%. Input material: PBMCs. Receptors were obtained from a girl aged 5-17 years in good health and CMV-seropositive.

The sample holds a few counts of this clone. The J gene is TRBJ2-1, the V gene TRBV6-6; D unclear. There are 13 residues in the CDR3. Trimming removed 6 bases from V and 3 bases from J, with 9 bases in between. The germline V gene has CDR1 MNHNY and CDR2 SVGAGI (reference sequence). In DNA, the CDR3 is TGTGCCAGCAGGGTTGACAACTACAATGAGCAGTTCTTC. This encodes CASRVDNYNEQFF.

The J gene is TRBJ1-1, the V gene TRBV30; D not resolved. The germline gives CDR1 GTSNPN, CDR2 SVGIG (reference sequence). V was trimmed by 3 bases and J by 3 bases, leaving 8 bases between them. This CDR3 contains 12 residues. CDR3 loop: CAWSRVYTEAFF. The CDR3 DNA sequence: TGTGCCTGGAGCCGGGTTTACACTGAAGCTTTCTTT.

V gene TRBV21-1 combines with J gene TRBJ1-2; the tabulated D call, TRBD1, remains unverified against the DNA. TRBV21-1 is labeled a pseudogene. This CDR3 region has 13 residues. The CDR3 DNA is TGTGCCGGAAGGTCCGGGACAGGGGATGGCTACACCTTC. It translates to CAGRSGTGDGYTF.

The DNA for the CDR3 is TGTGCCAGCAGTGAAAGGGCGACGGGGGTAGTCTATAATTCACCCCTCCACTTT. Amino acid sequence: CASSERATGVVYNSPLHF. V and J are TRBV6-1 and TRBJ1-6; tentatively, D is TRBD1 (5 bases). The CDR3 has 18 amino acids. V lost 2 bases to trimming and J lost 3 bases, with 17 bases between them. The germline V gene encodes CDR1 MNHNS and CDR2 SASEGT.

The rearrangement joins TRBV6-6 to TRBJ2-3; 10 bases line up with TRBD2. Per the germline V gene, CDR1 is MNHNY and CDR2 is SVGAGI (reference sequence). V shed 2 bases and J 6 bases; nucleotides not matched to a gene: 5. This CDR3 spans 15 amino acids. The CDR3, as DNA: TGTGCCAGCAGTTACGATTCAGCGGGGGGGGATACGCAGTATTTT. This translates into CASSYDSAGGDTQYF.

The chain is built from TRBV5-4 and TRBJ1-4, with D possibly matching TRBD1 (5 bases). Trimming removed 0 bases from V and 7 bases from J, with 16 bases in between. The germline gives CDR1 SGHNT, CDR2 YYREEE (reference sequence). This CDR3 contains 16 residues. In DNA form, the CDR3 reads TGTGCCAGCAGCTTGGTTCTGCGGGGGAGGGGTGAAAAACTGTTTTTT. This gives the protein CASSLVLRGRGEKLFF.

CDR3 sequence: CATSFSPKSEQYF. CDR3 nucleotide sequence: TGCGCCACCTCATTTAGCCCCAAGTCCGAGCAGTACTTC. The chain is built from TRBV5-1 and TRBJ2-7; D is undetermined. The germline CDR1 and CDR2 sequences are SGHRS and YFSETQ. V was shortened by 9 bases and J by 6 bases, with 19 bases between the two germline ends. The CDR3 has 13 amino acids.